This passage covers 28 T cell receptor beta chains from one sample sequenced in a study of T cells in Graves' hyperthyroidism and ophthalmopathy. Using RNA transcripts as the source, TCR beta CDR3 regions were amplified. HTBI primers were used for first-round RT-PCR of the TCR CDR3. In TCRdb, the multiplex PCR reads were re-called with MiXCR into one record per CDR3 protein. The data contain around 300,000 distinct CDR3 sequences, approximately 14% of them seen just once; the ten biggest clones take up 7% to 9.5%. The sample comprised blood. All receptors come from a woman aged 40 to 50 with Graves' hyperthyroidism.

This clonotype was seen only a few times. The chain recombines TRBV15 with TRBJ2-3; D is unresolved. The germline gives CDR1 LNHNV, CDR2 YYDKDF (reference sequence). The V and J ends lost 5 bases and 4 bases respectively, with 13 bases between them. The CDR3 consists of 14 residues. CDR3: CATSGRAGADTQYF. The CDR3 DNA reads as TGTGCCACCAGCGGCCGGGCCGGCGCAGATACGCAGTATTTT.

This clonotype was found many times. V gene TRBV20-1 combines with J gene TRBJ2-1; D uncertain. The germline CDR1 and CDR2 sequences are DFQATT and SNEGSKA (reference sequence). The CDR3 is 15 residues long. V lost 0 bases, J lost 5 bases, and 14 bases lay in between. CDR3 sequence reads: CSARDFQAHHNEQFF. CDR3 nucleotide sequence: TGCAGTGCTAGAGATTTTCAAGCGCACCACAATGAGCAGTTCTTC.

There are many counts of this clonotype. This sequence joins TRBV12-3 or TRBV12-4 and TRBJ2-7; 7 bases are shared with TRBD2. This CDR3 has 13 residues. After removal of 6 bases from V and 7 bases from J, the junction contained 9 bases not matched to a gene. The DNA of the CDR3 is TGTGCCAGCAGCCCAGGGAGGGTGTGGGAGCAGTACTTC. Residues: CASSPGRVWEQYF.

This clonotype was detected a few times. J is TRBJ1-3 and V is TRBV20-1, with D possibly TRBD1 on 5 matching bases. V gave up 7 bases and J gave up 2 bases, with 15 bases separating them. The CDR3 has 14 amino acids. Germline V gene data show CDR1 as DFQATT and CDR2 as SNEGSKA (reference sequence). In DNA form, the CDR3 reads TGCAGTGTGGGACCCCGGGGAACTGGAAACACCATATATTTT. The encoded protein is CSVGPRGTGNTIYF.

In this sample, this clonotype turned up many times. This chain links TRBV20-1 with TRBJ2-3, with a possible D match to TRBD1 (6 bases). The CDR3 extends over 12 amino acids. Germline loops: CDR1 DFQATT, CDR2 SNEGSKA (reference sequence). V was clipped by 6 bases and J by 4 bases, with 11 bases between them. The CDR3 loop reads CSARGFPDTQYF. CDR3 nucleotide sequence: TGCAGTGCCAGGGGTTTCCCAGATACGCAGTATTTT.

This clonotype was detected many times. The rearrangement links TRBV11-2 to TRBJ1-1, with D unresolved. Germline V lookup: CDR1 SGHAT, CDR2 FQNNGV. The V and J ends lost 3 bases and 0 bases respectively, with 5 bases between them. The CDR3 covers 13 residues. CDR3 sequence (DNA): TGTGCCAGCAGCTTTCGGATGAACACTGAAGCTTTCTTT. It specifies CASSFRMNTEAFF.

This clonotype was counted ten times or more. This chain uses TRBV20-1 with TRBJ1-5; D might be TRBD1 (6 bases). V was shortened by 6 bases and J by 5 bases, with 14 bases between the two germline ends. The CDR3 is 13 amino acids. The germline gives CDR1 DFQATT, CDR2 SNEGSKA (reference sequence). The CDR3: CSARRTADQPQHF. CDR3 sequence (DNA): TGCAGTGCCAGAAGGACAGCCGATCAGCCCCAGCATTTT.

This clonotype was detected ten times or more. This chain connects TRBV2 to TRBJ1-1; D not certain. Deletions cut 6 bases from V and 2 bases from J, with 13 bases between. This CDR3 has 14 residues. CDR1 SNHLY and CDR2 FYNNEI come from the germline V gene. The CDR3 protein is CASSIGSTNTEAFF. CDR3 in DNA: TGTGCCAGCAGCATCGGCAGCACCAACACTGAAGCTTTCTTT. Full variable domain (remainder filled in from reference TRBV2 and TRBJ1-1): EPEVTQTPSHQVTQMGQEVILRCVPISNHLYFYWYRQILGQKVEFLVSFYNNEISEKSEIFDDQFSVERPDGSNFTLKIRSTKLEDSAMYFCASSIGSTNTEAFFGQGTRLTVV.

This clonotype was observed a single time. The CDR3 spells CASSYVSSGRILGGLDEQFF. CDR3 coding DNA: TGTGCCAGCAGTTACGTGTCTAGCGGGAGAATTTTGGGGGGTCTGGATGAGCAGTTCTTC. The V and J genes are TRBV6-2 or TRBV6-3 and TRBJ2-1; 10 positions match TRBD2. The CDR3 contains 20 residues. The J segment lost 8 bases and the V segment lost 2 bases, leaving 21 bases of the junction unmatched. CDR1 MNHEY and CDR2 SVGEGT come from the germline V gene.

This clonotype was counted many times. CDR3 nucleotides: TGTGCCAGCAGTCCGGGACTAGCGGCTTTCACAGATACGCAGTATTTT. Translating it yields CASSPGLAAFTDTQYF. The genes are TRBV28 and TRBJ2-3; 11 bases are a match to TRBD2. The CDR3 spans 16 residues. Trimming removed 5 bases from V and 2 bases from J; junction bases left unmatched: 6. The germline gives CDR1 MDHEN, CDR2 SYDVKM.

This clonotype was seen many times. This chain uses TRBV12-3 or TRBV12-4 with TRBJ2-4; D might be TRBD2 (5 bases). V lost 3 bases and J lost 0, with 12 bases in between. The CDR3 has 16 residues. CDR3 amino acids: CASSFRGRLAKNIQYF. The CDR3, as DNA: TGTGCCAGCAGTTTTCGAGGGCGCCTAGCCAAAAACATTCAGTACTTC.

A few counts support this clonotype. The V gene is TRBV19, the J gene TRBJ2-1, with D perhaps matching TRBD2 (7 bases). V lost 7 bases to trimming and J lost 6 bases, with 16 bases between them. The CDR3 runs 14 residues. Germline V gene data show CDR1 as LNHDA and CDR2 as SQIVND (reference sequence). The CDR3 nucleotides are TGTGCCAGTACCCTAAGAGGGGGGGGCAATGAGCAGTTCTTC. Protein product: CASTLRGGGNEQFF.

This clonotype was seen more than once but under ten times. CDR3 coding DNA: TGTGCCAGCAGCGCCCGAGACAGGGCTCCAAGCCCCGAAAAACTGTTTTTT. Amino acid sequence: CASSARDRAPSPEKLFF. This rearrangement joins TRBV9 to TRBJ1-4; 7 bases map to TRBD1. V shed 3 bases, J shed 8 bases, and the junction held 16 bases outside the gene matches. The CDR3 sequence is 17 residues long. Germline V gene lookup returns CDR1 SGDLS and CDR2 YYNGEE. The variable domain in full, completed from reference TRBV9 and TRBJ1-4, reads DSGVTQTPKHLITATGQRVTLRCSPRSGDLSVYWYQQSLDQGLQFLIQYYNGEERAKGNILERFSAQQFPDLHSELNLSSLELGDSALYFCASSARDRAPSPEKLFFGSGTQLSVL.

This clonotype has ten or more counts. The chain is built from TRBV18 and TRBJ2-7; 7 positions agree with TRBD1. CDR3 length equals 15 residues. V trimming: 1 base; J trimming: 4 bases; junction bases outside the gene matches: 7. The germline gives CDR1 KGHSH, CDR2 LQKENI. CDR3 residues: CASSPLIGTEYEQYF. CDR3 DNA sequence: TGTGCCAGCTCACCACTCATTGGGACAGAATACGAGCAGTACTTC.

The sample holds many counts of this clonotype. The rearrangement joins TRBV7-8 to TRBJ2-5; 9 nucleotides align to TRBD1. In germline, CDR1 is SGHVS, CDR2 FQNEAQ. The CDR3 length is 16 residues. V shed 1 base, J shed 5 bases, and the junction held 8 bases outside the gene matches. CDR3 sequence reads: CASSLVGGTGLETQYF. CDR3 nucleotide sequence: TGTGCCAGCAGCTTAGTGGGGGGGACAGGGCTGGAGACCCAGTACTTC.

This clonotype was counted many times. The rearrangement uses TRBV12-5 and TRBJ1-5; D uncertain. CDR1 and CDR2 (germline): LGHNT, FRNRAP. The germline V and J ends were trimmed by 6 bases and 0 bases, with 24 bases remaining between them. This CDR3 spans 19 amino acids. The CDR3 DNA is TGTGCTAGTGGCGCTAACGAACAGCCGAATATTTATAGCAATCAGCCCCAGCATTTT. Amino acids: CASGANEQPNIYSNQPQHF.

Concerning this clonotype: Being one base from a much bigger clone, this may be a read error. The chain joins TRBV18 to TRBJ1-5, with D possibly being TRBD1 (6 bases). Per germline, CDR1 KGHSH and CDR2 LQKENI. There are 14 residues in the CDR3. The CDR3 is CASSPGPGGQPKHF. CDR3 nucleotides: TGTGCCAGCTCACCAGGGCCCGGGGGGCAGCCCAAGCATTTT.

This clonotype was observed many times. The J gene is TRBJ2-5, the V gene TRBV6-1, with D unclear. Trimming removed 3 bases at V and 7 bases at J, with 0 bases between. The CDR3 consists of 9 residues. The germline gives CDR1 MNHNS, CDR2 SASEGT. CDR3 amino acids: CASSETQYF. CDR3 sequence (DNA): TGTGCCAGCAGTGAGACCCAGTACTTC.

The table lists this clonotype with many counts. The genes are TRBV6-1 and TRBJ1-5, with D possibly TRBD1 on 6 matching bases. CDR1 MNHNS and CDR2 SASEGT come from the germline V gene. This CDR3 contains 14 residues. V was trimmed by 4 bases and J by 7 bases, leaving 14 bases between them. The CDR3 sequence is CASSGGAAGQPQHF. The CDR3 DNA is TGTGCCAGCAGTGGGGGGGCCGCTGGGCAGCCCCAGCATTTT.

This clonotype was seen at least ten times. At one of its ends the junction is not consistent with the germline gene, which may arise from a read error. V usage is TRBV2 and J usage is TRBJ2-1; 13 bases match TRBD2. Germline V gene lookup returns CDR1 SNHLY and CDR2 FYNNEI. This CDR3 region has 14 residues. This CDR3 is CASKGLAGDNGQFF. The DNA of the CDR3 is TGTGCCAGCAAAGGACTAGCGGGAGATAATGGGCAGTTCTTC.

This clonotype was counted ten times or more. The chain links TRBV7-2 to TRBJ2-5, with a weak D call TRBD2 (6 bases). In germline, CDR1 is SGHTA, CDR2 FQGNSA. Trimming removed 5 bases from V and 7 bases from J, with 20 bases in between. This CDR3 contains 15 residues. CDR3 protein: CASSDRGLMSGTQYF. The CDR3 DNA reads TGTGCCAGCAGCGATCGGGGACTCATGAGCGGGACCCAGTACTTC.

This clonotype was detected ten times or more. This sequence joins TRBV2 and TRBJ2-4; no reliable D call. The V end lost 8 bases, the J end lost 1 base, and 9 bases lay between the germline ends. There are 13 residues in the CDR3. Germline assignment: CDR1 SNHLY and CDR2 FYNNEI. The CDR3 here is CASELSAKNIQYF. The CDR3 region has the DNA TGTGCCAGCGAGTTATCGGCCAAAAACATTCAGTACTTC.

The chain uses TRBV7-2 and TRBJ1-4; D unresolved. The CDR3 totals 18 residues. From germline, CDR1 is SGHTA and CDR2 FQGNSA. Trimming left V 1 base short and J 5 bases short, with 20 bases between. The CDR3 reads CASSLESRVTASNEKLFF. The CDR3 coding sequence is TGTGCCAGCAGCTTAGAAAGTCGAGTCACGGCTTCGAATGAAAAACTGTTTTTT.

V and J are TRBV7-9 and TRBJ2-1; D unresolved. CDR3 length: 15 amino acids. The ends were cut back, 4 bases at V and 7 bases at J, with 17 bases in the middle. Germline assignment: CDR1 SEHNR and CDR2 FQNEAQ (reference sequence). CDR3 in amino acids: CASSSTQGKWNEQFF. The CDR3 nucleotides read TGTGCCAGCAGCTCCACACAAGGGAAATGGAATGAGCAGTTCTTC.

This clonotype appeared once. The chain is built from TRBV20-1 and TRBJ2-3; no reliable D call. This CDR3 region has 17 residues. Germline-derived CDR1 and CDR2 are DFQATT and SNEGSKA (reference sequence). Trimming took off 3 bases at V and 0 bases at J, with 19 bases between the two ends. CDR3 DNA sequence: TGCAGTGCTAGTTCATCCGTAGTGGTAACTAGCACAGATACGCAGTATTTT. It codes for CSASSSVVVTSTDTQYF.

This clonotype was counted many times. This chain connects TRBV12-5 to TRBJ2-1, with D perhaps matching TRBD1 or TRBD2 (5 bases each). V lost 0 bases and J 6 bases, leaving 12 bases between the germline ends. There are 15 residues in the CDR3. Germline values: CDR1 LGHNT, CDR2 FRNRAP. In DNA form, the CDR3 reads TGTGCTAGTGGTTTGGTATTGGGGGACCTCAATGAGCAGTTCTTC. Translating it yields CASGLVLGDLNEQFF.

This clonotype was seen at least ten times. The gene calls are TRBV2 and TRBJ2-1, with D maybe TRBD2 (5 bases). Germline values: CDR1 SNHLY, CDR2 FYNNEI. Deletions cut 2 bases from V and 4 bases from J, with 33 bases between. This CDR3 is built from 22 residues. The CDR3 loop reads CASSEPGSNSPGYPDRYNEQFF. CDR3 DNA: TGTGCCAGCAGTGAACCGGGATCAAATTCCCCGGGGTATCCTGACCGATACAATGAGCAGTTCTTC.

This clonotype was seen at least ten times. The chain joins TRBV5-5 to TRBJ1-5; TRBD1 might be the D (5 bases). The CDR3 loop spans 16 amino acids. Trimming took 5 bases from V and 5 from J, leaving 20 bases between them. Germline assignment: CDR1 SGHKS and CDR2 YYEKEE (reference sequence). The CDR3 region is CASRYGPREGDQPQHF. The DNA of the CDR3 is TGTGCCAGCAGATACGGACCGAGGGAAGGGGATCAGCCCCAGCATTTT.